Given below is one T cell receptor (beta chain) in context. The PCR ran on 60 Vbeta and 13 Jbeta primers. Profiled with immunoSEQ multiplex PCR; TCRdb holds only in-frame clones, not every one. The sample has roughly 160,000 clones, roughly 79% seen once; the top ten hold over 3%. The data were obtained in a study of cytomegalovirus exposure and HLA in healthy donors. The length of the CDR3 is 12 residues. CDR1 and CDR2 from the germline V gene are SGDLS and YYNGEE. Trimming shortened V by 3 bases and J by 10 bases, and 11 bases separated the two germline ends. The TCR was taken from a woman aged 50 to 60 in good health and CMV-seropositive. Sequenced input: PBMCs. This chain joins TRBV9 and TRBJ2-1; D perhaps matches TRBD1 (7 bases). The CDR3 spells CASSAPGGEQFF. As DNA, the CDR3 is TGTGCCAGCAGCGCCCCAGGGGGGGAGCAGTTCTTC.